Sequencing of this T cell receptor beta chain was carried out in a study of patients and donors after allogeneic stem cell transplantation. With 1 base removed from V and 4 bases from J, the gap between germline ends came to 8 bases. Germline V CDR1 and CDR2: SEHNR, FQNEAQ (reference sequence). This CDR3 is built from 13 residues. One entry per CDR3 protein results from TCRdb running MiXCR on the RT-PCR reads. This sample has around 240,000 distinct CDR3 sequences, with around 14% found just once. This sequence was found in a human donor who was either an allogeneic HSCT recipient or a stem cell or donor lymphocyte infusion donor (not recorded which). It is not recorded whose cells these are; they may come from a transplant donor. Sequencing was done on a sample of blood, either unsorted or a sorted T cell fraction (not recorded which). The chain recombines TRBV7-9 with TRBJ2-7; D is ambiguous. Written as DNA, the CDR3 is TGTGCCAGCAGCTTAGGGACCGAGTACGAGCAGTACTTC. Its translation: CASSLGTEYEQYF. Filled out from reference TRBV7-9 and TRBJ2-7, the complete variable domain reads DTGVSQNPRHKITKRGQNVTFRCDPISEHNRLYWYRQTLGQGPEFLTYFQNEAQLEKSRLLSDRFSAERPKGSFSTLEIQRTEQGDSAMYLCASSLGTEYEQYFGPGTRLTVT.